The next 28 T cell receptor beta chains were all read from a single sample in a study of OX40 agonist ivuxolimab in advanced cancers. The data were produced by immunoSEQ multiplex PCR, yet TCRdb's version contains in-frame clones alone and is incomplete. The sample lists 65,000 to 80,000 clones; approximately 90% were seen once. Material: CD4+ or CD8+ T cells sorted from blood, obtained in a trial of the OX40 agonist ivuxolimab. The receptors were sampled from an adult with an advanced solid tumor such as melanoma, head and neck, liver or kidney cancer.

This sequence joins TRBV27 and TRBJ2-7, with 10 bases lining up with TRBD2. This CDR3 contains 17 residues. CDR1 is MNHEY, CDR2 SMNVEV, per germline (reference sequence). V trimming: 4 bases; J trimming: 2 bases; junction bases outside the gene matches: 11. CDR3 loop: CASSSVPGTSATYEQYF. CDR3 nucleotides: TGTGCCAGCAGTTCAGTCCCCGGGACTAGCGCTACCTACGAGCAGTACTTC.

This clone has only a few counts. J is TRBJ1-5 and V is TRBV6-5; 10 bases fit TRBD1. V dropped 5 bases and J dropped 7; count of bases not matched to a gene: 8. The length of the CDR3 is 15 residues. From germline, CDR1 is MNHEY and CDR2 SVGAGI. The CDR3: CASSRGTGEGQPQHF. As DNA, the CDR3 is TGTGCCAGCAGTCGAGGGACAGGGGAAGGACAGCCCCAGCATTTT.

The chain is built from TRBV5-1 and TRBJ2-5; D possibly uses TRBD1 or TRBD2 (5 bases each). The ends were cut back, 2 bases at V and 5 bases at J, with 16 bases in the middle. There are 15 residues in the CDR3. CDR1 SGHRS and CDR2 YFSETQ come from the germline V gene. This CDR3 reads CASSLQPGRTETQYF. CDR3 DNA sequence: TGCGCCAGCAGCTTACAACCGGGACGGACGGAGACCCAGTACTTC.

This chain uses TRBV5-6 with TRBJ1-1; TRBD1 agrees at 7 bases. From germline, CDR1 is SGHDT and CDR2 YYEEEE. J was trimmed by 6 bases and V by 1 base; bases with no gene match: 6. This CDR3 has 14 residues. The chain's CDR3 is CASSLLPQGAEAFF. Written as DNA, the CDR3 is TGTGCCAGCAGCTTGCTACCTCAGGGGGCTGAAGCTTTCTTT.

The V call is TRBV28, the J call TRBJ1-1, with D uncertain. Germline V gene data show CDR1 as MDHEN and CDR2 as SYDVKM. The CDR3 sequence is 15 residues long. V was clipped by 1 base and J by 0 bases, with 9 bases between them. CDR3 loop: CASSLSMSMNTEAFF. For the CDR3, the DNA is TGTGCCAGCAGTTTATCGATGAGCATGAACACTGAAGCTTTCTTT. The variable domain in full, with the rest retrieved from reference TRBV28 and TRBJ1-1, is DVKVTQSSRYLVKRTGEKVFLECVQDMDHENMFWYRQDPGLGLRLIYFSYDVKMKEKGDIPEGYSVSREKKERFSLILESASTNQTSMYLCASSLSMSMNTEAFFGQGTRLTVV.

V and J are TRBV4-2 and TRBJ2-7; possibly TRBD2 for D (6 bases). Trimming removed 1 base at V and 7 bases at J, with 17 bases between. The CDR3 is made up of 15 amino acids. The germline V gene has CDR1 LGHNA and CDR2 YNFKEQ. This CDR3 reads CASSQVARAGGEQYF. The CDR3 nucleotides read TGTGCCAGCAGCCAAGTTGCCAGGGCTGGAGGGGAGCAGTACTTC.

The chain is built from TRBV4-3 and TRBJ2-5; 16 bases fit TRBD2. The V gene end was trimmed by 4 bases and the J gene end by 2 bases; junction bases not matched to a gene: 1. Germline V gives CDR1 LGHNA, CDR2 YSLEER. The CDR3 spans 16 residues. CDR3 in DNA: TGCGCCAGCAGCCCGGGACTAGCGGGAGGGCAAGAGACCCAGTACTTC. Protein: CASSPGLAGGQETQYF.

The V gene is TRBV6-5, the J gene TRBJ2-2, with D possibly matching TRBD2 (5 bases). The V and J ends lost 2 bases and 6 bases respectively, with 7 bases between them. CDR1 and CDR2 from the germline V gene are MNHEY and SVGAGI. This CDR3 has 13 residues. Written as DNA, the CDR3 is TGTGCCAGCAGTTACGGGAGTTCCGGGGAGCTGTTTTTT. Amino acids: CASSYGSSGELFF.

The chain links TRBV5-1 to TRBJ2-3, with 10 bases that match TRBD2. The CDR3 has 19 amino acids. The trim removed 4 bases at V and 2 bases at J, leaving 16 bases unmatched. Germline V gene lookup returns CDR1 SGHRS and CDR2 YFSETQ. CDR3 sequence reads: CASSPWASGSSGATDTQYF. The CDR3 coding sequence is TGCGCCAGCAGCCCCTGGGCTAGCGGGAGTAGTGGGGCCACAGATACGCAGTATTTT.

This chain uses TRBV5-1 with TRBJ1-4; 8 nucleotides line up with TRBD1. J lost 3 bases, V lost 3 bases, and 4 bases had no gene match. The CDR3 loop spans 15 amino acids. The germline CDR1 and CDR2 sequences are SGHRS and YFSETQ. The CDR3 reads CASSYLQGANEKLFF. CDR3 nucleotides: TGCGCCAGCAGCTACCTACAGGGGGCTAATGAAAAACTGTTTTTT.

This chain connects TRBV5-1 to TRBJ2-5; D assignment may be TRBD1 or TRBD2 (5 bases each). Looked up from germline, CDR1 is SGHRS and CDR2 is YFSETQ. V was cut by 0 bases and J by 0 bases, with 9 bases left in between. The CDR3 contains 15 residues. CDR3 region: CASSLGLGHQETQYF. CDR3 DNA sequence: TGCGCCAGCAGCTTGGGGCTGGGACACCAAGAGACCCAGTACTTC.

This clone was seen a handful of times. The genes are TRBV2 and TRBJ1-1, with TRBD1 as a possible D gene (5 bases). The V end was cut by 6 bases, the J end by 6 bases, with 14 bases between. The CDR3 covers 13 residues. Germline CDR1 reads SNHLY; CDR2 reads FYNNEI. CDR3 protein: CASREREGSEAFF. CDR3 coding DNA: TGTGCCAGCAGGGAAAGAGAGGGGTCTGAAGCTTTCTTT.

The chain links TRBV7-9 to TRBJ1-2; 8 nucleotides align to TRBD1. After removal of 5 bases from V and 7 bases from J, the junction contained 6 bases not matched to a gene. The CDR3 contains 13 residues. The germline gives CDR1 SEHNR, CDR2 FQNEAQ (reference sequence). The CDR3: CASSRGQEAGYTF. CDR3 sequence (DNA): TGTGCCAGCAGCCGGGGACAGGAGGCTGGCTACACCTTC.

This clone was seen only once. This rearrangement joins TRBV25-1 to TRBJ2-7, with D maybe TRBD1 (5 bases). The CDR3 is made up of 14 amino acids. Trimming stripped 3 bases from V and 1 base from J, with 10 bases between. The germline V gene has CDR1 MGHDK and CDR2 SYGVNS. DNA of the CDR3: TGTGCCAGCAGTGAGCCAGGGTATTCCTACGAGCAGTACTTC. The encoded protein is CASSEPGYSYEQYF.

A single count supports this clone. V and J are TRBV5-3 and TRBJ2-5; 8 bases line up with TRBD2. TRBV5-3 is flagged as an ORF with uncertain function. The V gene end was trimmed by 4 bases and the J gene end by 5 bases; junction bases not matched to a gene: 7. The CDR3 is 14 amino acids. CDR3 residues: CARSSGGGVETQYF. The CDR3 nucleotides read TGTGCCAGAAGCAGCGGGGGTGGGGTCGAGACCCAGTACTTC.

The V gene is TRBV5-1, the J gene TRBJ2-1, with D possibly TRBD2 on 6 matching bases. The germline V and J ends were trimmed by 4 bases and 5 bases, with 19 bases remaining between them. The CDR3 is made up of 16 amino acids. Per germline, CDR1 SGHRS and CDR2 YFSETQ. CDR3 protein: CASSPPGLAVNNEQFF. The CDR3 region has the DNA TGCGCCAGCAGCCCCCCTGGGTTAGCGGTCAACAATGAGCAGTTCTTC.

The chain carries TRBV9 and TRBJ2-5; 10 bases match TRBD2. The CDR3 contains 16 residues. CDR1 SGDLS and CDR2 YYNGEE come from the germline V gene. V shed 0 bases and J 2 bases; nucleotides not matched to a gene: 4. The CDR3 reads CASSVGPSGGQETQYF. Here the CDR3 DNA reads TGTGCCAGCAGCGTAGGCCCTAGCGGGGGACAAGAGACCCAGTACTTC.

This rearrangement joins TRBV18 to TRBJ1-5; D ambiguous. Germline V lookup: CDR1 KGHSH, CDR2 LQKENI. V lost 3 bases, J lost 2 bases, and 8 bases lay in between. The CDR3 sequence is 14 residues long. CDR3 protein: CASSPRDGNQPQHF. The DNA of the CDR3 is TGTGCCAGCTCACCCCGGGATGGCAATCAGCCCCAGCATTTT.

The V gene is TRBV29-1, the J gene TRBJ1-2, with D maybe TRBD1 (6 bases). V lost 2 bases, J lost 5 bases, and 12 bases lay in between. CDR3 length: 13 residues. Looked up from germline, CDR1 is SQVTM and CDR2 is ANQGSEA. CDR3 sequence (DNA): TGCAGCGTTGAAACAGGGATGAGGTATGGCTACACCTTC. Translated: CSVETGMRYGYTF.

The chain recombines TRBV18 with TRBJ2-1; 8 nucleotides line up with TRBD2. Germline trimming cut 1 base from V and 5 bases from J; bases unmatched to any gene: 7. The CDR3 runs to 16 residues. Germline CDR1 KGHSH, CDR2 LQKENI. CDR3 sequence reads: CASSPQITSGDNEQFF. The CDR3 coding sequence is TGTGCCAGCTCACCACAGATCACTAGCGGAGACAATGAGCAGTTCTTC.

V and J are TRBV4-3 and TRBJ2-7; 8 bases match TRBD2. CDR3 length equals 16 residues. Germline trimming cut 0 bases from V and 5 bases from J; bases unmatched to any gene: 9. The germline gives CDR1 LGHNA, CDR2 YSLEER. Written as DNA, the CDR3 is TGCGCCAGCAGCCAAGATAGGGCGGGAGGCTCGAACGAGCAGTACTTC. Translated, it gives CASSQDRAGGSNEQYF.

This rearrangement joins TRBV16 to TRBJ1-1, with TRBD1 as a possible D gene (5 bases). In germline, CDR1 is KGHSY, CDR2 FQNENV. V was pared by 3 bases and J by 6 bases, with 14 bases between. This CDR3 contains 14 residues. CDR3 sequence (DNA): TGTGCCAGCAGCCACGACAGCTATATGCCTGAAGCTTTCTTT. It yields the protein CASSHDSYMPEAFF.

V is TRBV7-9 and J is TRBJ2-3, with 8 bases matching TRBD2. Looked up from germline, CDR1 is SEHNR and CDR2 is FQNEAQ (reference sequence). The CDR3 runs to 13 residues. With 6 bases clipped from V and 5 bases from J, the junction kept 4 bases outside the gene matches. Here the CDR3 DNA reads TGTGCCAGCAGAGAGCGGGGGCAAGATACGCAGTATTTT. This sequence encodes CASRERGQDTQYF.

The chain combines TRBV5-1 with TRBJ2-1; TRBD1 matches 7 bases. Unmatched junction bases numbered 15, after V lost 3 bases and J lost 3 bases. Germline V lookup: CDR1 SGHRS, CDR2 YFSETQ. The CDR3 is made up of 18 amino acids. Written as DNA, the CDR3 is TGCGCCAGCAGCTACCCCAAGAGGGACAGTACCCTCTACAATGAGCAGTTCTTC. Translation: CASSYPKRDSTLYNEQFF. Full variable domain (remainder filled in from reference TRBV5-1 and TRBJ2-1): KAGVTQTPRYLIKTRGQQVTLSCSPISGHRSVSWYQQTPGQGLQFLFEYFSETQRNKGNFPGRFSGRQFSNSRSEMNVSTLELGDSALYLCASSYPKRDSTLYNEQFFGPGTRLTVL.

Written as DNA, the CDR3 is TGTGCCAGCAGCCAAGAGCTAGCGGGCCGCACAGATACGCAGTATTTT. It is translated as CASSQELAGRTDTQYF. The V gene is TRBV4-2, the J gene TRBJ2-3; TRBD2 agrees at 8 bases. Looked up from germline, CDR1 is LGHNA and CDR2 is YNFKEQ. This CDR3 spans 16 amino acids. The ends lost 0 bases at V and 1 base at J; junction bases unmatched: 3.

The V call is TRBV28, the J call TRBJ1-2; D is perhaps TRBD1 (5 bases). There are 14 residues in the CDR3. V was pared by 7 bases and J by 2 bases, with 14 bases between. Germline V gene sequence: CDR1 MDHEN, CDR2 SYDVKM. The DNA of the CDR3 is TGTGCCAGCAAACTGGGGGTAGCGAACTATGGCTACACCTTC. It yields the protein CASKLGVANYGYTF.

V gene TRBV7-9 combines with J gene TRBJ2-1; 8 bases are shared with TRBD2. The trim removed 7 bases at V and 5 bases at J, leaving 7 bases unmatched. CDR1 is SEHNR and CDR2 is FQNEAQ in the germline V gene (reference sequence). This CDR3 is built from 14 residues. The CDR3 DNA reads TGTGCCAGCAACCCTAGCGGGTCGGACAATGAGCAGTTCTTC. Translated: CASNPSGSDNEQFF. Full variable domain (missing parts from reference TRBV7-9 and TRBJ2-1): DTGVSQNPRHKITKRGQNVTFRCDPISEHNRLYWYRQTLGQGPEFLTYFQNEAQLEKSRLLSDRFSAERPKGSFSTLEIQRTEQGDSAMYLCASNPSGSDNEQFFGPGTRLTVL.

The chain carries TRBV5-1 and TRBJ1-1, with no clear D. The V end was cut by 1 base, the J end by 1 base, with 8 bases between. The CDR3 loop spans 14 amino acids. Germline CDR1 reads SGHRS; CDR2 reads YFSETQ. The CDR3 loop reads CASSLYSGNTEAFF. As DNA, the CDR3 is TGCGCCAGCAGCTTGTATTCAGGGAACACTGAAGCTTTCTTT. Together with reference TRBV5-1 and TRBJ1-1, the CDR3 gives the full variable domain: KAGVTQTPRYLIKTRGQQVTLSCSPISGHRSVSWYQQTPGQGLQFLFEYFSETQRNKGNFPGRFSGRQFSNSRSEMNVSTLELGDSALYLCASSLYSGNTEAFFGQGTRLTVV.